This T cell receptor (beta chain) was observed in a study of T cell responses to AZD1222 COVID-19 vaccine. Study outcomes and limitations: Among the donors, most were white British and more were female, and clonal diversity was possibly underestimated.

The table came from immunoSEQ multiplex PCR; TCRdb's copy has only in-frame clones and leaves some out. The data show 120,000 to 150,000 clones, under 95% seen once. Germline V gene data show CDR1 as SGHDN and CDR2 as FVKESK. This CDR3 contains 13 residues. V shed 1 base and J shed 6 bases, with 10 bases lying between them. A word on this clone: Its antigen is not identified.

Sequencing used peripheral blood, obtained on day 0 of AZD1222 vaccination. The receptor's source is an adult in good health. This chain joins TRBV14 and TRBJ2-7; a possible D gene is TRBD2 (6 bases). The CDR3 DNA reads TGTGCCAGCAGCCAAGGACTAGTGTTCGAGCAGTACTTC. Protein: CASSQGLVFEQYF.